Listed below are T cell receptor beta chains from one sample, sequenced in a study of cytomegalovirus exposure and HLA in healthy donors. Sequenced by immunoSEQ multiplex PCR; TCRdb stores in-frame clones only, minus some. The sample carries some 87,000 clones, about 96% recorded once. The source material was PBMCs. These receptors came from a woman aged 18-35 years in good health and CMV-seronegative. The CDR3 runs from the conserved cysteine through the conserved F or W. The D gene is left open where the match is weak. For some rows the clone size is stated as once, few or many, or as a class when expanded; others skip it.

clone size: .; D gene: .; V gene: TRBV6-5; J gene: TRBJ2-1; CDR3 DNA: TGTGCCAGCAGTTACTCCTCCCGTAATGAGCAGTTCTTC; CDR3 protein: CASSYSSRNEQFF
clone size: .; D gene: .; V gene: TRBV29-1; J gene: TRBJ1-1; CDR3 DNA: TGCAGCGTTACAGGGAACACTGAAGCTTTCTTT; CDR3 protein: CSVTGNTEAFF
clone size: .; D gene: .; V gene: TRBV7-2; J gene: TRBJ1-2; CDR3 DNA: TGTGCCAGCAGCTTAAGGAATGGCAGGGATGGCTACACCTTC; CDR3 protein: CASSLRNGRDGYTF
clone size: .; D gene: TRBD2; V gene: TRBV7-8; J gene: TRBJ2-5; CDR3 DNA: TGTGCCAGCAGCCCAAGACTAGCGGGAGGGCGAGAGACCCAGTACTTC; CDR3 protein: CASSPRLAGGRETQYF
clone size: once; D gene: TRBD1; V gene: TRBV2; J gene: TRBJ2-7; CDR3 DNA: TGTGCCAGCAGTGCGGGACAGGGGGTCCACGAGCAGTACTTC; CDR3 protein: CASSAGQGVHEQYF
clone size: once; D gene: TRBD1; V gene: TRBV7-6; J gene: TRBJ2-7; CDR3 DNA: TGTGCCAGCAGCTTAGCTGAGGACAGGGGCCACGAGCAGTACTTC; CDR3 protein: CASSLAEDRGHEQYF
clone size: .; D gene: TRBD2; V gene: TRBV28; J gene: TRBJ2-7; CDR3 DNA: TGTGCCAGCAGGACGGGCGGGGGAACCTACGAGCAGTACTTC; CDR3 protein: CASRTGGGTYEQYF
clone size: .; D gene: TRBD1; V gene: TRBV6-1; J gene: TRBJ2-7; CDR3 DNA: TGTGCCAGCAGTGAACTGGGGACAGAGATCGTGTCCTACGAGCAGTACTTC; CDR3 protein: CASSELGTEIVSYEQYF
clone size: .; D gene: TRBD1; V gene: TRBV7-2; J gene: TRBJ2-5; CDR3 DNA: TGTGCCAGCAGCCTTCTGACAGGGCAAGAGACCCAGTACTTC; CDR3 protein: CASSLLTGQETQYF
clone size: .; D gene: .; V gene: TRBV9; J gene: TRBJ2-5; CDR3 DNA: TGTGCCAGCAGCGCAACAGGACAAGAGACCCAGTACTTC; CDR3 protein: CASSATGQETQYF
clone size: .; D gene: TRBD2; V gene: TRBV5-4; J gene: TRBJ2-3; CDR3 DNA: TGTGCCAGCAGCGTGAAAGCGGGAGTACTAGATACGCAGTATTTT; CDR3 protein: CASSVKAGVLDTQYF
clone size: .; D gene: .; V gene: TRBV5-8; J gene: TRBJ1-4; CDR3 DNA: TGTGCCAGCAGCTTGGGTCCGGGGGATTCGGATGAAAAACTGTTTTTT; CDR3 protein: CASSLGPGDSDEKLFF
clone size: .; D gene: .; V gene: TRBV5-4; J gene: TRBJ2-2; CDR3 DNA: TGTGCCAGCAGCTCTTACGAGGCCGCCCCGACCGGGGAGCTGTTTTTT; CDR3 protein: CASSSYEAAPTGELFF
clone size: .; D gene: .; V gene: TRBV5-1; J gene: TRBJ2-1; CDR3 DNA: TGCGCCAGCAGCTTGGAGTCACTAGGCTACAATGAGCAGTTCTTC; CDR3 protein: CASSLESLGYNEQFF
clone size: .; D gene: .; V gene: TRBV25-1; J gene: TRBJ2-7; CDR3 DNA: TGTGCCAGCAGAGAGGGGGTACCGACCTACGAGCAGTACTTC; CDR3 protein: CASREGVPTYEQYF
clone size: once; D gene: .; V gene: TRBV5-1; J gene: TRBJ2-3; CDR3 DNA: TGCGCCAGCAGTGAGGGCGGGACAGATACGCAGTATTTT; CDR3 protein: CASSEGGTDTQYF
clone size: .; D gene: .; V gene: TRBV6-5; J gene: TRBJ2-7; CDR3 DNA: TGTGCCAGCAGTCGGACTCCGCTCCTATACGAGCAGTACTTC; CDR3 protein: CASSRTPLLYEQYF
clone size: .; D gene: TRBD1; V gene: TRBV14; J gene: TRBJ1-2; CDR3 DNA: TGTGCCAGCAGCCGATTGGGACAGGTCTTTTATGGCTACACCTTC; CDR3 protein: CASSRLGQVFYGYTF
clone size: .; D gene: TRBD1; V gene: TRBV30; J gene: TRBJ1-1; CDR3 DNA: TGTGCCTGGGACAGGGACACTGAAGCTTTCTTT; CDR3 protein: CAWDRDTEAFF
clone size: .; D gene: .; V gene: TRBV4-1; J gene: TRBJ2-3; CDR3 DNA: TGCGCCAGCAGCCAACCCGCTAGGGACTTTAGCACAGATACGCAGTATTTT; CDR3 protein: CASSQPARDFSTDTQYF
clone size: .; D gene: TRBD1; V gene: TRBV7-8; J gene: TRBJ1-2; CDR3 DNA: TGTGCCAGCAGCTTAGAGAGGGACAGAAAAAACTATGGCTACACCTTC; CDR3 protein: CASSLERDRKNYGYTF
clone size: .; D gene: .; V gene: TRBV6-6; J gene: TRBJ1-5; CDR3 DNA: TGTGCCAGCAGTTTAGTGGGGCTGAATCAGCCCCAGCATTTT; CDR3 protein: CASSLVGLNQPQHF
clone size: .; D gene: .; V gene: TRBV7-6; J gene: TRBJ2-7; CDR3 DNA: TGTGCCAGCAGCTTTAGCGCCTACGAGCAGTACTTC; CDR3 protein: CASSFSAYEQYF
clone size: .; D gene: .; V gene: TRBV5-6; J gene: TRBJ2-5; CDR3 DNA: TGTGCCAGCAGCTTGCCAGGGGACCTCCAAGAGACCCAGTACTTC; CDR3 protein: CASSLPGDLQETQYF
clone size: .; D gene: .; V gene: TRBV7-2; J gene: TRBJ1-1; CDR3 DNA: TGTGCCAGCAGCCCGCGGACAGCGAACACTGAAGCTTTCTTT; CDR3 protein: CASSPRTANTEAFF
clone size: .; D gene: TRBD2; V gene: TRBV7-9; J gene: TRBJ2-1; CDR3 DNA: TGTGCCAGCAATGGCGGGAGAATGGTAGATGAGCAGTTCTTC; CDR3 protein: CASNGGRMVDEQFF
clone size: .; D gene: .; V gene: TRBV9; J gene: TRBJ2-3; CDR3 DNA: TGTGCCAGCAGTACTACGACAGATACGCAGTATTTT; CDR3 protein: CASSTTTDTQYF
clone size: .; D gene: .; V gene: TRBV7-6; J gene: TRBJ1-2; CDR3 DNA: TGTGCCAGCAGCTTAGACAGGGTGGGGGGCTACACCTTC; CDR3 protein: CASSLDRVGGYTF
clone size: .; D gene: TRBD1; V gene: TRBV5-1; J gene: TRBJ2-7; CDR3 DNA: TGCGCCAGCAGCTTGGCGGACAGGGGCGGTCTCGAGCAGTACTTC; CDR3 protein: CASSLADRGGLEQYF